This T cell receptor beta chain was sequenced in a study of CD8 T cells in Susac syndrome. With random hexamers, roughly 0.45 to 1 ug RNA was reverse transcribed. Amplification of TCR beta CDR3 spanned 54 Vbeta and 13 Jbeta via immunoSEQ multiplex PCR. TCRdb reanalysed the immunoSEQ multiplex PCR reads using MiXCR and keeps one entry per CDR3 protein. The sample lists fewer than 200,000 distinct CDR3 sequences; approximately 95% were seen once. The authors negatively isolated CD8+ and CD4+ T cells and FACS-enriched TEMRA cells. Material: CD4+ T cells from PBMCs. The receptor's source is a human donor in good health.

The CDR3 DNA reads as TGTGCCAGCAGCTACCAGGGGGGCACCGGGGAGCTGTTTTTT. Protein product: CASSYQGGTGELFF. The rearrangement links TRBV12-3 or TRBV12-4 to TRBJ2-2; maybe TRBD1 (7 bases). This CDR3 is 14 amino acids long. V dropped 6 bases and J dropped 4 bases, with 12 bases sitting between them.